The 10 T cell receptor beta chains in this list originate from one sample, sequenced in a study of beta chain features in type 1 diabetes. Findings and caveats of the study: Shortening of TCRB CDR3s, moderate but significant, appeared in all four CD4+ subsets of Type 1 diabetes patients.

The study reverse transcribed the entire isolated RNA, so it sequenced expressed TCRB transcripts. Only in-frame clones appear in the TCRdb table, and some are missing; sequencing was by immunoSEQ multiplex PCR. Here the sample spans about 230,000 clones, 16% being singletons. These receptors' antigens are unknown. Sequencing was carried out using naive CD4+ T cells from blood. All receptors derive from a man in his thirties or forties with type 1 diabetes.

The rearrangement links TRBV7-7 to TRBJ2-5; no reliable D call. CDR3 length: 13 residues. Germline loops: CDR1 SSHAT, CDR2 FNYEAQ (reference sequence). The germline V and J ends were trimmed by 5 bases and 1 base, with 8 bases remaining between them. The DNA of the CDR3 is TGTGCCAGCAGCCGCTCTGGCCAAGAGACCCAGTACTTC. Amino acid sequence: CASSRSGQETQYF.

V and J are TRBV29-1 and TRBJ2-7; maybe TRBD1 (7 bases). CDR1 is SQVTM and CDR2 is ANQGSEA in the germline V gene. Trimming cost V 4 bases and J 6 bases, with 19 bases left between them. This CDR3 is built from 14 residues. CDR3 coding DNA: TGCAGCGTTGGTAAGAGGCAGGGGGGACCCGAGCAGTACTTC. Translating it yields CSVGKRQGGPEQYF.

CDR3: CASSIVGTYEQYF. Written as DNA, the CDR3 is TGTGCCAGTAGTATAGTTGGCACCTACGAGCAGTACTTC. V usage is TRBV19 and J usage is TRBJ2-7; D gene unclear. This CDR3 comprises 13 residues. V was trimmed by 1 base and J by 2 bases, leaving 6 bases between them. Germline V gene data show CDR1 as LNHDA and CDR2 as SQIVND (reference sequence).

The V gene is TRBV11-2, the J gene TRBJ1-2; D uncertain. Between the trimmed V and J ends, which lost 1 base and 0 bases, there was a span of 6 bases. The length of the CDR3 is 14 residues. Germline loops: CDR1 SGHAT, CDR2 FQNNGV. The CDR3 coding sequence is TGTGCCAGCAGCTTAGTACAAGCTAACTATGGCTACACCTTC. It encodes CASSLVQANYGYTF.

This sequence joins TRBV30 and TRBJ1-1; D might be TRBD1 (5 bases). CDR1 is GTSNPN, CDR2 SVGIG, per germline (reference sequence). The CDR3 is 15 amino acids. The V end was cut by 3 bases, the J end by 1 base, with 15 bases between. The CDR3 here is CAWRAGGVRNTEAFF. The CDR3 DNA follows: TGTGCCTGGAGGGCAGGAGGGGTCAGGAACACTGAAGCTTTCTTT.

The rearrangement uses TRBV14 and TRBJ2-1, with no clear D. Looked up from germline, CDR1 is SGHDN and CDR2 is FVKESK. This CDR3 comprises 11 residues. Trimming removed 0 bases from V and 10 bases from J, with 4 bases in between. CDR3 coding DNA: TGTGCCAGCAGCCAAGAGTTCGAGCAGTTCTTC. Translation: CASSQEFEQFF.

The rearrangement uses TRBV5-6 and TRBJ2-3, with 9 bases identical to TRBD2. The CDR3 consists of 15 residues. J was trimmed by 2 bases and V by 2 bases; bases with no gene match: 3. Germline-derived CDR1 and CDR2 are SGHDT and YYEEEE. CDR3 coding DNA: TGTGCCAGCAGCTTCAGCGGGGGGACCACAGATACGCAGTATTTT. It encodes CASSFSGGTTDTQYF.

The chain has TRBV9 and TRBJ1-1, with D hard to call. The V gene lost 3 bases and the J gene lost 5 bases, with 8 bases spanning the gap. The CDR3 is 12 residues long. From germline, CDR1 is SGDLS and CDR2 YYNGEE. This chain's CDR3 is CASSAVGTEAFF. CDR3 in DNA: TGTGCCAGCAGCGCCGTGGGAACTGAAGCTTTCTTT.

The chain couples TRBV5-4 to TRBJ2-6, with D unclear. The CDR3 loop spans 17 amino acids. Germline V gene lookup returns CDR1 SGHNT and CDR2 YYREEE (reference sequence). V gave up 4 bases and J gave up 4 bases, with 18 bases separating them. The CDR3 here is CASSLPGLGSGANVLTF. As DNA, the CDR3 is TGTGCCAGCAGCCTCCCTGGATTGGGGTCGGGGGCCAACGTCCTGACTTTC.

The CDR3 is CASSGGHSGANVLTF. For the CDR3, the DNA is TGTGCCAGCAGTGGAGGACACTCTGGGGCCAACGTCCTGACTTTC. The chain is built from TRBV2 and TRBJ2-6; TRBD1 might be the D (5 bases). The CDR3 totals 15 residues. Looked up from germline, CDR1 is SNHLY and CDR2 is FYNNEI. V lost 4 bases, J lost 0 bases, and 7 bases lay in between.